This TCR beta chain appears in the sequencing data of a study of blood T cells in healthy people across ages. Whole-study findings and limits: Nothing was known about donor CMV status, and this possibly confounded expanded clonotype changes.

Points on this clonotype: Its antigen is unknown.

The CDR3 spans 15 residues. The germline V gene encodes CDR1 LGHDT and CDR2 YNNKEL (reference sequence). V was pared by 0 bases and J by 4 bases, with 2 bases of the junction left unmatched. Researchers isolated at least 6 million PBMCs per sample. Combining a sample-barcoded 5' primer with a J-beta primer mix, a second PCR ran for roughly 6 to 12 cycles. TCRdb independently ran MiXCR on the 5' RACE reads; one entry per CDR3 protein. The repertoire holds around 1,100,000 distinct CDR3 sequences, roughly two fifths seen once, with around 13% in the top ten. The sample taken for sequencing was blood. This clonotype originated in a man in his late teens or twenties in good health. The chain has TRBV3-1 and TRBJ2-2; the match to TRBD2 covers 7 bases. The CDR3 nucleotides are TGTGCCAGCAGCCAAGATTCTAGCGGCACCGGGGAGCTGTTTTTT. Protein product: CASSQDSSGTGELFF.